This is a list of T cell receptor beta chains from one sample in a study of T-cell reconstitution after alpha-beta-depleted transplantation in children. TCRdb reprocessed the PCR reads via MiXCR and lists one record per CDR3 protein. The sample shows 150,000 to 200,000 distinct CDR3 sequences, roughly 6.3% of them seen only once. The sequencing used PBMCs, collected before TCRalphabeta/CD19-depleted stem cell transplant. The receptors were gathered from a girl less than two years old with combined immunodeficiency, due to receive a stem cell transplant. Each CDR3 is given with its conserved first and last residue. The order of the fields is clone size, J gene, V gene, D gene, CDR3 protein, CDR3 DNA. The D gene is left open where the match is weak. Clone size, where shown, is once, few, many, or a class for clones that have expanded.

clone_size: -; j_call: TRBJ1-2; v_call: TRBV4-3; d_call: -; cdr3_aa: CASSQDPGGQAWDGYTF; cdr3_nt: TGCGCCAGCAGCCAAGATCCTGGGGGCCAAGCTTGGGATGGCTACACCTTC
clone_size: once; j_call: TRBJ2-3; v_call: TRBV23-1; d_call: -; cdr3_aa: CASSQHRTDTQYF; cdr3_nt: TGCGCCAGCAGTCAACACAGGACAGATACGCAGTATTTT
clone_size: many; j_call: TRBJ2-1; v_call: TRBV7-8; d_call: TRBD2; cdr3_aa: CASSARALGTSGRAGDEQFF; cdr3_nt: TGTGCCAGCAGCGCTAGGGCCCTTGGGACTAGCGGGAGGGCAGGGGATGAGCAGTTCTTC
clone_size: many; j_call: TRBJ1-1; v_call: TRBV20-1; d_call: -; cdr3_aa: CSARVIDENTEAFF; cdr3_nt: TGCAGTGCTAGGGTGATTGATGAGAACACTGAAGCTTTCTTT
clone_size: many; j_call: TRBJ2-1; v_call: TRBV20-1; d_call: -; cdr3_aa: CSARGGFGSYNEQFF; cdr3_nt: TGCAGTGCTAGAGGAGGATTTGGGTCCTACAATGAGCAGTTCTTC
clone_size: -; j_call: TRBJ1-2; v_call: TRBV24-1; d_call: -; cdr3_aa: CATSDSPGQRDYYGYTF; cdr3_nt: TGTGCCACCAGTGATTCCCCTGGACAGCGTGATTACTATGGCTACACCTTC
clone_size: many; j_call: TRBJ1-3; v_call: TRBV9; d_call: -; cdr3_aa: CASRKTLSGNTIYF; cdr3_nt: TGTGCCAGCAGGAAGACACTTTCTGGAAACACCATATATTTT
clone_size: many; j_call: TRBJ1-1; v_call: TRBV12-3/TRBV12-4; d_call: -; cdr3_aa: CASSPLGPTEAFF; cdr3_nt: TGTGCCAGCAGCCCCTTGGGCCCCACTGAAGCTTTCTTT
clone_size: many; j_call: TRBJ2-7; v_call: TRBV7-9; d_call: -; cdr3_aa: CASSLEEGGIYEQYF; cdr3_nt: TGTGCCAGCAGCTTAGAAGAAGGGGGGATCTACGAGCAGTACTTC
clone_size: many; j_call: TRBJ2-7; v_call: TRBV29-1; d_call: -; cdr3_aa: CSVEAPGGIADYEQYF; cdr3_nt: TGCAGCGTTGAAGCCCCCGGAGGCATAGCCGATTACGAGCAGTACTTC
clone_size: many; j_call: TRBJ2-7; v_call: TRBV7-3; d_call: -; cdr3_aa: CASSFLGKSYEQYF; cdr3_nt: TGTGCCAGCAGCTTTTTGGGCAAATCCTACGAGCAGTACTTC
clone_size: -; j_call: TRBJ1-4; v_call: TRBV20-1; d_call: -; cdr3_aa: CSARDPQGFTNEKLFF; cdr3_nt: TGCAGTGCTAGAGATCCGCAGGGGTTTACTAATGAAAAACTGTTTTTT
clone_size: many; j_call: TRBJ2-2; v_call: TRBV5-1; d_call: -; cdr3_aa: CASSPAGVNTGELFF; cdr3_nt: TGCGCCAGCAGCCCGGCCGGGGTAAACACCGGGGAGCTGTTTTTT
clone_size: many; j_call: TRBJ2-1; v_call: TRBV20-1; d_call: TRBD2; cdr3_aa: CSAISGGYNEQFF; cdr3_nt: TGCAGTGCTATTAGCGGGGGTTACAATGAGCAGTTCTTC
clone_size: many; j_call: TRBJ2-3; v_call: TRBV3-1; d_call: -; cdr3_aa: CASSQDPAITDTQYF; cdr3_nt: TGTGCCAGCAGCCAAGATCCAGCCATCACAGATACGCAGTATTTT
clone_size: many; j_call: TRBJ2-7; v_call: TRBV12-3/TRBV12-4; d_call: TRBD1; cdr3_aa: CASSFRTGKDPSYEQYF; cdr3_nt: TGTGCCAGCAGTTTTCGGACAGGGAAGGACCCCTCCTACGAGCAGTACTTC
clone_size: many; j_call: TRBJ2-4; v_call: TRBV11-2; d_call: TRBD2; cdr3_aa: CASSVRGTQAGDTKNIQYF; cdr3_nt: TGTGCCAGCAGCGTCAGGGGTACCCAAGCGGGGGATACCAAAAACATTCAGTACTTC
clone_size: many; j_call: TRBJ1-5; v_call: TRBV12-3/TRBV12-4; d_call: -; cdr3_aa: CASSLAGDFYSNQPQHF; cdr3_nt: TGTGCCAGCAGTTTAGCGGGGGATTTTTATAGCAATCAGCCCCAGCATTTT
clone_size: many; j_call: TRBJ1-3; v_call: TRBV5-4; d_call: -; cdr3_aa: CASSSRWTAAGVGGNTIYF; cdr3_nt: TGTGCCAGCAGCTCCAGGTGGACGGCAGCAGGGGTGGGTGGAAACACCATATATTTT
clone_size: many; j_call: TRBJ2-3; v_call: TRBV21-1; d_call: -; cdr3_aa: CASSKIGLAGGRDTQYF; cdr3_nt: TGTGCCAGCAGCAAAATTGGCCTAGCGGGAGGGCGGGATACGCAGTATTTT
clone_size: many; j_call: TRBJ2-7; v_call: TRBV20-1; d_call: TRBD2; cdr3_aa: CSALAGEPYEQYF; cdr3_nt: TGCAGTGCTTTAGCGGGAGAGCCCTACGAGCAGTACTTC
clone_size: many; j_call: TRBJ2-1; v_call: TRBV11-2; d_call: TRBD2; cdr3_aa: CASSLEGGLAGAIYNEQFF; cdr3_nt: TGTGCCAGCAGCTTAGAGGGGGGACTAGCGGGGGCCATATACAATGAGCAGTTCTTC
clone_size: many; j_call: TRBJ2-1; v_call: TRBV7-9; d_call: TRBD2; cdr3_aa: CATGRELYNEQFF; cdr3_nt: TGTGCCACGGGGCGGGAGCTTTACAATGAGCAGTTCTTC
clone_size: many; j_call: TRBJ2-5; v_call: TRBV4-2; d_call: -; cdr3_aa: CASSQSTTQETQYF; cdr3_nt: TGTGCCAGCAGCCAATCGACTACACAAGAGACCCAGTACTTC
clone_size: many; j_call: TRBJ2-1; v_call: TRBV4-2; d_call: TRBD2; cdr3_aa: CASSPPTSGGADEQFF; cdr3_nt: TGTGCCAGCAGCCCCCCGACTAGCGGGGGGGCCGATGAGCAGTTCTTC
clone_size: many; j_call: TRBJ1-1; v_call: TRBV25-1; d_call: -; cdr3_aa: CASSETSSNTEAFF; cdr3_nt: TGTGCCAGCAGTGAGACGTCGTCGAACACTGAAGCTTTCTTT
clone_size: many; j_call: TRBJ2-1; v_call: TRBV15; d_call: TRBD2; cdr3_aa: CATAAGVNDNEQFF; cdr3_nt: TGTGCCACCGCGGCGGGAGTGAATGACAATGAGCAGTTCTTC
clone_size: many; j_call: TRBJ1-2; v_call: TRBV20-1; d_call: -; cdr3_aa: CSARDGRAGDNYGYTF; cdr3_nt: TGCAGTGCTAGAGATGGGCGGGCAGGGGACAACTATGGCTACACCTTC
clone_size: many; j_call: TRBJ2-1; v_call: TRBV11-2; d_call: -; cdr3_aa: CASSLDPAPGNEQFF; cdr3_nt: TGTGCCAGCAGCTTAGATCCGGCTCCGGGCAATGAGCAGTTCTTC
clone_size: many; j_call: TRBJ2-7; v_call: TRBV7-2; d_call: -; cdr3_aa: CASSSTSYEQYF; cdr3_nt: TGTGCCAGCAGCTCCACCTCCTACGAGCAGTACTTC
clone_size: -; j_call: TRBJ2-7; v_call: TRBV4-3; d_call: TRBD1; cdr3_aa: CASSQASGQSYEQYF; cdr3_nt: TGCGCCAGCAGCCAAGCCTCGGGACAGTCCTACGAGCAGTACTTC
clone_size: many; j_call: TRBJ1-1; v_call: TRBV7-9; d_call: -; cdr3_aa: CASSLAPPPGFPEAFF; cdr3_nt: TGTGCCAGCAGCTTAGCGCCCCCGCCCGGGTTTCCTGAAGCTTTCTTT
clone_size: few; j_call: TRBJ2-7; v_call: TRBV20-1; d_call: TRBD2; cdr3_aa: CSADIRVSGSKQYF; cdr3_nt: TGCAGTGCTGATATACGCGTTAGCGGGAGCAAGCAGTACTTC
clone_size: many; j_call: TRBJ2-7; v_call: TRBV30; d_call: TRBD1; cdr3_aa: CAWSATGTGGRYEQYF; cdr3_nt: TGTGCCTGGAGTGCCACCGGGACAGGGGGCAGGTACGAGCAGTACTTC
clone_size: many; j_call: TRBJ2-7; v_call: TRBV18; d_call: -; cdr3_aa: CASSQGTQSSYEQYF; cdr3_nt: TGTGCCAGCTCACAGGGAACCCAAAGCTCCTACGAGCAGTACTTC